Given below is one TCR beta chain in context. While infection was still active, Seattle patients were enrolled and then followed longitudinally. The sample originates from a study of blood T cell repertoires in COVID-19. Study information: COVID-19 samples from acute and convalescent phases originated in the United States, Italy and Spain. T cells, B-cell-depleted T cells, or PBMCs provided the cDNA or gDNA that served as material.

CDR1 is SEHNR, CDR2 FQNEAQ, per germline (reference sequence). The CDR3 spans 16 residues. The J segment lost 2 bases and the V segment lost 5 bases, leaving 7 bases of the junction unmatched. Data came from immunoSEQ multiplex PCR; TCRdb stores just in-frame clones and leaves some out. The sample consists of a few hundred thousand clones, roughly 89% of them appearing once. The sequence came from a woman in her thirties or forties with COVID-19, enrolled during active disease. Material for sequencing was peripheral blood. This sequence joins TRBV7-9 and TRBJ1-5; 9 bases map to TRBD1. The CDR3, as DNA: TGTGCCAGCAGCCCACAGGGGGCGAGGGGCAATCAGCCCCAGCATTTT. It yields the protein CASSPQGARGNQPQHF.